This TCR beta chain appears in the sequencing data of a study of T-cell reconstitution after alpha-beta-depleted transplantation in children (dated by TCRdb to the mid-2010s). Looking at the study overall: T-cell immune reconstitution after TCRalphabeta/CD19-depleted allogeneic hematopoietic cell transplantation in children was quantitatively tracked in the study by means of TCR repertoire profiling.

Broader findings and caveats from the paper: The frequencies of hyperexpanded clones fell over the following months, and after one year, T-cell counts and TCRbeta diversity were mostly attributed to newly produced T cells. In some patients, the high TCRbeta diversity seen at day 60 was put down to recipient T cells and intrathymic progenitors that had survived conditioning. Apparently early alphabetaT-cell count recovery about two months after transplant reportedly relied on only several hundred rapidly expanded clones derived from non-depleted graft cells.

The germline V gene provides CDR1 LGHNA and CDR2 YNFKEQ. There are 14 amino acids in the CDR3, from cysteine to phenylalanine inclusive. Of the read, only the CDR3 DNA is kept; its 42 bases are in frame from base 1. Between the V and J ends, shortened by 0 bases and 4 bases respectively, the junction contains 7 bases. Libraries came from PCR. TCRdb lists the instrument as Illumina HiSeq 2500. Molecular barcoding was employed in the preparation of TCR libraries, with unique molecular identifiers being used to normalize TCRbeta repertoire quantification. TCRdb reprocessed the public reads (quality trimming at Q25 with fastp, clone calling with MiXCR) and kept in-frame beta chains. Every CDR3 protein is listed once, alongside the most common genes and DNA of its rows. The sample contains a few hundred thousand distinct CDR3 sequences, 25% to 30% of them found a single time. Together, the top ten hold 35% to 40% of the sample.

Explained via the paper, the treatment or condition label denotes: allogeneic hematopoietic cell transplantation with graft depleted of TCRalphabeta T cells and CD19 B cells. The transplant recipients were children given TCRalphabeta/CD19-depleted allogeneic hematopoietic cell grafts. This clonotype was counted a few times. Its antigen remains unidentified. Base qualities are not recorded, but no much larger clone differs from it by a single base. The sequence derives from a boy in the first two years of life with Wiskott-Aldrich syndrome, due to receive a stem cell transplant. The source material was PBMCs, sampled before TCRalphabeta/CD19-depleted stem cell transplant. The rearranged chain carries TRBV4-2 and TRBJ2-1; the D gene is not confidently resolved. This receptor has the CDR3 CASSQEVLYNEQFF. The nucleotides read TGTGCCAGCAGCCAAGAAGTGCTTTACAATGAGCAGTTCTTC.